Detailed here is one TCR beta chain. At one end the junction does not follow the germline gene, possibly because of a read error. This specimen comes from a study of tumor and adjacent non-tumor tissue in lung cancer. A modified ARM-PCR protocol with three rounds of nested PCR amplified TCRbeta. TCRdb processed the multiplex PCR reads anew with MiXCR; each CDR3 protein has one entry. The table records 100,000 to 120,000 distinct CDR3 sequences, over 75% of them present only once. The template was RNA from unsorted bulk tissue. The sample was lung tumor tissue. The sequence came from a man between 65 and 85 years old with non-small cell lung cancer.

The DNA for the CDR3 is TGTACCATCAGTAGTGCGGGCCACGAGGAATACTTC. This codes for CTISSAGHEEYF. This chain joins TRBV10-3 and TRBJ2-7; tentative D call: TRBD2 (5 bases). The germline gives CDR1 ENHRY, CDR2 SYGVKD. This CDR3 has 12 residues.